This TCR beta chain is drawn from a study of response to subunit inactivated influenza vaccine. Broader study findings: The authors proposed limited new T cell recruitment per seasonal influenza vaccination.

CDR3 length: 15 residues. Trimming cost V 2 bases and J 1 base; bases outside gene matches: 3. Germline CDR1 MDHEN, CDR2 SYDVKM. This clonotype turned up a few times. Its antigen remains unknown. TCRdb ran MiXCR on the RT-PCR reads and lists one entry per CDR3 protein. The table includes about half a million distinct CDR3 sequences, over 25% detected once. The TCR originated in a man aged 50-60 years who received an inactivated influenza vaccine. The source was CD4+ T cells sorted from PBMCs, collected around 5 days after vaccination. The gene calls are TRBV28 and TRBJ2-3, with 7 nucleotides matching TRBD2. In nucleotides, the CDR3 is TGTGCCAGCAGTTTACGGGGGAGGGGCACAGATACGCAGTATTTT. It yields the protein CASSLRGRGTDTQYF.